This note documents a single TCR beta chain sequence. The antigen is undetermined. The CDR3 runs 15 residues. The V end was cut by 4 bases, the J end by 2 bases, with 13 bases between. CDR1 and CDR2 (germline): SGHTA, FQGTGA. This record belongs to a study of T cell responses to AZD1222 COVID-19 vaccine. Clones were sequenced by immunoSEQ multiplex PCR, and TCRdb holds only the in-frame ones, with some missing. The sample shows about 150,000 clones, about 91% of them seen only once. Study-level points and caveats: Spike-specific TCR breadth and depth went up after people got two AZD1222 doses. Among spike-specific TCRs, nearly half reportedly target unmutated variant regions.

The sample here was peripheral blood, taken on day 0 of AZD1222 vaccination. The J gene is TRBJ2-3, the V gene TRBV7-3; TRBD1 or TRBD2 may be the D gene (5 bases each). The clonotype comes from an adult in good health. The CDR3 DNA is TGTGCCAGCAGCTCTGGGACCTACCCCACAGATACGCAGTATTTT. As protein: CASSSGTYPTDTQYF.